The present T cell receptor (beta chain) was sequenced within a study of T-cell memory formation after mild COVID-19. About the research overall: Each donor largely had its own TCR clusters. General study findings and limits: Clonal second-wave expansions that peaked on day 37 had unconfirmed SARS-CoV-2 specificity. CD4+ bias marked clones expanding day 15 to 37, unlike balanced contracting clones.

TCRalpha and TCRbeta libraries used 5'RACE with constant-segment primers and UMIs. TCRdb passed the 5' RACE reads through MiXCR, listing each CDR3 protein once. The repertoire holds about 430,000 distinct CDR3 sequences, roughly 26% seen once, with around 9.5% in the top ten. Concerning this clonotype itself: What it recognizes is unknown.

CDR1 is SGHRS and CDR2 is YFSETQ in the germline V gene. The CDR3 extends over 13 amino acids. The V and J ends lost 4 bases and 3 bases, in that order; junction bases with no gene match: 3. The receptor comes from an adult woman who had mild COVID-19 (a few samples of this study predate the infection). Cell type and time point are not known. Sequencing was performed on PBMCs or a T cell subset sorted from them (not recorded which). The chain has TRBV5-1 and TRBJ2-7; TRBD2 matches 8 bases. The CDR3, as DNA: TGCGCCAGCAGCAAGCGGGAGCTCTACGAGCAGTACTTC. This gives the protein CASSKRELYEQYF.